A few counts support the clone carrying this T cell receptor beta chain. Its cognate antigen is unknown. The data belong to a study of T cell repertoires in cytomegalovirus infection. As for the study in general: In public TCR beta signatures, there were indications of both CMV infection and matching HLA type. Study-level points and caveats: HLA-C-restricted CMV-specific TCR beta clonotypes were dominant in the ex vivo response. Identification of carriers of CMV plus the relevant HLA was achieved through cumulative public TCR beta family frequency.

TCRdb passed the reads through MiXCR, listing each CDR3 protein once. Of 250,000 to 300,000 distinct CDR3 sequences listed, about 26% were seen once; the top ten hold approximately 15%. V lost 2 bases and J lost 7, with 15 bases in between. The CDR3 has 15 residues. The source of this sequence is a human donor in good health (CMV status not recorded). Some clones in this sample may be carry-over from other donors' samples. Source material: PBMCs. The rearrangement uses TRBV12-3 or TRBV12-4 and TRBJ2-1; D possibly corresponds to TRBD1 (5 bases). The CDR3 sequence is CASSLRGDGANEQFF. The CDR3 DNA is TGTGCCAGCAGTTTAAGGGGCGATGGGGCAAATGAGCAGTTCTTC.